This TCR beta chain derives from a study of blood T cell repertoires in COVID-19. On the study more broadly: Sources were T cells, B-cell-depleted T cells, or PBMCs; the material itself was cDNA or gDNA.

The CDR3 is 14 amino acids. Trimming removed 2 bases at V and 5 bases at J, with 13 bases between. Germline V gives CDR1 SGHNT, CDR2 YYREEE (reference sequence). Clones were sequenced by immunoSEQ multiplex PCR, and TCRdb holds only the in-frame ones, with some missing. The sample lists over 250,000 clones, 75% to 90% occurring once. Material: PBMCs or T cells enriched from blood (not recorded which). The chain carries TRBV5-4 and TRBJ1-1; D not certain. The source is a woman under 30 who had recovered from COVID-19. The CDR3: CASSFDTPGTEAFF. The CDR3 DNA is TGTGCCAGCAGCTTTGACACCCCGGGGACTGAAGCTTTCTTT.